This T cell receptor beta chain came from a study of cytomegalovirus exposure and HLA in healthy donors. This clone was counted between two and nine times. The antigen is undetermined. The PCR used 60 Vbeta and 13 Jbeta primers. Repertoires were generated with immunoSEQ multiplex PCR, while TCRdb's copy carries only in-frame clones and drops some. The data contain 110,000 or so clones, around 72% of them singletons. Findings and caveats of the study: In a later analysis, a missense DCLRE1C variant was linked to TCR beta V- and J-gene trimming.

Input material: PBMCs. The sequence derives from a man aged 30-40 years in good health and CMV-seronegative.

CDR3 residues: CASSQGGGKETQYF. CDR3 nucleotide sequence: TGCGCCAGCAGCCAAGGGGGCGGGAAAGAGACCCAGTACTTC. The chain is built from TRBV4-1 and TRBJ2-5, with D possibly matching TRBD2 (6 bases). This CDR3 is 14 amino acids long. Between the trimmed V and J ends, which lost 1 base and 3 bases, there was a span of 9 bases. The germline gives CDR1 MGHRA, CDR2 YSYEKL.